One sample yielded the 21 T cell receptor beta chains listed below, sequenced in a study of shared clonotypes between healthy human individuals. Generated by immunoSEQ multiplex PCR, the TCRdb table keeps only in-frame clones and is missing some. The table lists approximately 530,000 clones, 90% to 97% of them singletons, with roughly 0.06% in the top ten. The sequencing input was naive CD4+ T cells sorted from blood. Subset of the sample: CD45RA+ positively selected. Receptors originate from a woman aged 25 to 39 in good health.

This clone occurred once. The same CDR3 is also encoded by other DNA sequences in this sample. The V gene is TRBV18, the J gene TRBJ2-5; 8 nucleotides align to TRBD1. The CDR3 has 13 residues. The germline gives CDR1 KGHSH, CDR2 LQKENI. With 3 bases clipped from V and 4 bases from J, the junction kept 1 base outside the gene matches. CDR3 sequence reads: CASSPGQGETQYF. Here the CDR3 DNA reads TGTGCCAGCTCACCCGGACAGGGAGAGACCCAGTACTTC.

This CDR3 is CASSLSGTEAFF. The CDR3 region has the DNA TGTGCCAGCAGTCTCTCAGGCACTGAAGCTTTCTTT. The chain carries TRBV28 and TRBJ1-1; D gene uncertain. Looked up from germline, CDR1 is MDHEN and CDR2 is SYDVKM. With 5 bases removed from V and 4 bases from J, the gap between germline ends came to 8 bases. CDR3 length equals 12 residues.

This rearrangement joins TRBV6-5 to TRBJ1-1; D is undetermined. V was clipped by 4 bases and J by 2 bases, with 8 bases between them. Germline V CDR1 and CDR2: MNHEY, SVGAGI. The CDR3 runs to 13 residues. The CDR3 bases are TGTGCCAGCAGTTCCCTAGTCAACACTGAAGCTTTCTTT. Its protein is CASSSLVNTEAFF.

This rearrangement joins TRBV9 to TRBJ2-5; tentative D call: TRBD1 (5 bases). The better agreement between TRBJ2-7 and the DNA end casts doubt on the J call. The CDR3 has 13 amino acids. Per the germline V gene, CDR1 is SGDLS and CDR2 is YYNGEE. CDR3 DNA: TGTGCCAGCAGCGACAGGAATCTTATCGAGCAGTACTTC. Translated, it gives CASSDRNLIEQYF.

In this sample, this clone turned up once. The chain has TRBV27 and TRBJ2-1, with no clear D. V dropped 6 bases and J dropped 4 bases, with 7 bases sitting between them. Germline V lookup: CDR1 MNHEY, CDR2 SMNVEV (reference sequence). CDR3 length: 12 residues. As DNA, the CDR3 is TGTGCCAGCAGACCACGTTACAATGAGCAGTTCTTC. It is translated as CASRPRYNEQFF.

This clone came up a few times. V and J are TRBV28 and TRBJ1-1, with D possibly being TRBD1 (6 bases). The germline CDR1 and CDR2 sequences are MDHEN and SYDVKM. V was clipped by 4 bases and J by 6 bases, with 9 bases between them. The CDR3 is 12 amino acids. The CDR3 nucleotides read TGTGCCAGCAGTTCGGGGACACCTGAAGCTTTCTTT. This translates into CASSSGTPEAFF. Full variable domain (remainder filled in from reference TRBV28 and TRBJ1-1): DVKVTQSSRYLVKRTGEKVFLECVQDMDHENMFWYRQDPGLGLRLIYFSYDVKMKEKGDIPEGYSVSREKKERFSLILESASTNQTSMYLCASSSGTPEAFFGQGTRLTVV.

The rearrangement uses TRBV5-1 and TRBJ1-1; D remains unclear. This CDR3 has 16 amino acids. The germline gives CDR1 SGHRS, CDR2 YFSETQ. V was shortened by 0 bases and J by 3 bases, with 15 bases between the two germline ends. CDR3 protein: CASSLAWPGRDTEAFF. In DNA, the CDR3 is TGCGCCAGCAGCTTGGCCTGGCCAGGTAGGGACACTGAAGCTTTCTTT.

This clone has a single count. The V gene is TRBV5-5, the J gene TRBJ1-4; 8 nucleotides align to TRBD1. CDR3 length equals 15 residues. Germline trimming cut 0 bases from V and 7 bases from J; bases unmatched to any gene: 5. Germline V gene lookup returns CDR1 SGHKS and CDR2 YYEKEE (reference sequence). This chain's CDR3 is CASSLVQGASEKLFF. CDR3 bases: TGTGCCAGCAGCTTGGTTCAGGGGGCTAGTGAAAAACTGTTTTTT.

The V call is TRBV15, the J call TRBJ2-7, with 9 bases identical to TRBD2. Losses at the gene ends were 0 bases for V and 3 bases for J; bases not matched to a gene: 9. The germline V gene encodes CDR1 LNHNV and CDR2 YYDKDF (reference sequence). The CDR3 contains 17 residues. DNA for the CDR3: TGTGCCACCAGCAGAGATCTCTTGGCTAGCGGGATCTACGAGCAGTACTTC. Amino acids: CATSRDLLASGIYEQYF.

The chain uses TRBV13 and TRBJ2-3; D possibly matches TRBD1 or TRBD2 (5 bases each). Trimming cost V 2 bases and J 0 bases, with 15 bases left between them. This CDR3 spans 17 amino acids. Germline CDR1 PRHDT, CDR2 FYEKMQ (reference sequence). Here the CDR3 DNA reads TGTGCCAGCAGCTTAATGGGGGAGCGTAGGAGCACAGATACGCAGTATTTT. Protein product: CASSLMGERRSTDTQYF.

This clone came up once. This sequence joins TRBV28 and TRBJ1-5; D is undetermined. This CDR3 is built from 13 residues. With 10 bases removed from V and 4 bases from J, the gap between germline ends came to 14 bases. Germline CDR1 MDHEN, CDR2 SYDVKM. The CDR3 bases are TGTGCCACCTCTGGAGGTTTTAATCAGCCCCAGCATTTT. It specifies CATSGGFNQPQHF.

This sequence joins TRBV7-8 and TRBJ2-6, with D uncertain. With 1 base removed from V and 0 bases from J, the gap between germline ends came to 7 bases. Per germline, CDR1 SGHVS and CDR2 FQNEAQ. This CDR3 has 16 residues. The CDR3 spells CASSLGHFSGANVLTF. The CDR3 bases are TGTGCCAGCAGCTTAGGGCATTTCTCTGGGGCCAACGTCCTGACTTTC.

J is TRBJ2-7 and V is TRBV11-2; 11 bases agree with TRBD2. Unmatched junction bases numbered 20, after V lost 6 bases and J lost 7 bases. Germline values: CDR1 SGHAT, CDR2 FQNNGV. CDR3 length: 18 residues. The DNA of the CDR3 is TGTGCCAGCAGTTCTCTTAAGAAGGGACTAGCGGCATTCGGGGAGCAGTACTTC. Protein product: CASSSLKKGLAAFGEQYF.

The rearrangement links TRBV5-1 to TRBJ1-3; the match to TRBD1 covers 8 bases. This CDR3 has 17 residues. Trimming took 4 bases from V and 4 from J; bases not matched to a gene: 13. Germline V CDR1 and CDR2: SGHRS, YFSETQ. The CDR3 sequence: CASSPYMTGAQGNTIYF. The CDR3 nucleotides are TGCGCCAGCAGCCCCTATATGACAGGGGCACAAGGAAACACCATATATTTT.

CDR3 sequence: CTSSQQEREPRYNEQFF. Written as DNA, the CDR3 is TGCACCAGCAGCCAACAAGAGCGGGAGCCGAGGTACAATGAGCAGTTCTTC. V gene TRBV1 combines with J gene TRBJ2-1; the table's TRBD2 call for D was not verified on the DNA. TRBV1 is a pseudogene locus. The CDR3 runs 17 residues.

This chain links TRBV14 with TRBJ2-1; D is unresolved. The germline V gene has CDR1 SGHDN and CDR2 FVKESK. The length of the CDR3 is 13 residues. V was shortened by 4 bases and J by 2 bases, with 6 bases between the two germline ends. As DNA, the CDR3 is TGTGCCAGCAGCCTCGAGACCTACAATGAGCAGTTCTTC. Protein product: CASSLETYNEQFF. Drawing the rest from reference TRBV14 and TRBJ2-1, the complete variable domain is EAGVTQFPSHSVIEKGQTVTLRCDPISGHDNLYWYRRVMGKEIKFLLHFVKESKQDESGMPNNRFLAERTGGTYSTLKVQPAELEDSGVYFCASSLETYNEQFFGPGTRLTVL.

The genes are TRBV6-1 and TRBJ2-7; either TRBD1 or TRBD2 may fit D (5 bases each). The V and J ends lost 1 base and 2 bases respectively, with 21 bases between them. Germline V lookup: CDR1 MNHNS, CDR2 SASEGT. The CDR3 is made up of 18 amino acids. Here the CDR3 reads CASSEEFGFWGSAYEQYF. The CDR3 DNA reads TGTGCCAGCAGTGAAGAGTTCGGGTTTTGGGGGTCGGCCTACGAGCAGTACTTC.

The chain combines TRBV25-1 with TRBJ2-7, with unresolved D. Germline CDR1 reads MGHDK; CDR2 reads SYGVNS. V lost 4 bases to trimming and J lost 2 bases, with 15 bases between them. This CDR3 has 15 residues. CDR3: CASSAADRTTYEQYF. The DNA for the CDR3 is TGTGCCAGCAGTGCCGCAGATAGAACTACCTACGAGCAGTACTTC.

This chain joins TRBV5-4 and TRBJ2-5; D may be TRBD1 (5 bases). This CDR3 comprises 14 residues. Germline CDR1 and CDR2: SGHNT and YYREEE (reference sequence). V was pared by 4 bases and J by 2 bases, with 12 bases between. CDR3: CASSPPGNQETQYF. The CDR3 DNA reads TGTGCCAGCAGCCCCCCAGGGAATCAAGAGACCCAGTACTTC.

The CDR3, as DNA: TGCGCCAGCAGACCATGGGGCGGGAATGGCTACACCTTC. Translation gives CASRPWGGNGYTF. The rearrangement links TRBV5-1 to TRBJ1-2; a possible D gene is TRBD1 (5 bases). V was pared by 5 bases and J by 6 bases, with 14 bases between. Germline values: CDR1 SGHRS, CDR2 YFSETQ. The CDR3 length is 13 residues.

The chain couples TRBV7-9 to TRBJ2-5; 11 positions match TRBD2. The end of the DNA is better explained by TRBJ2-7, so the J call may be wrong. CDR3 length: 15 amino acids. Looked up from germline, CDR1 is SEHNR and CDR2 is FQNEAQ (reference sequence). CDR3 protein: CASSPLAGGRYEQYF. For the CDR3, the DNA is TGTGCCAGCAGCCCGCTAGCGGGAGGAAGGTACGAGCAGTACTTC.